The rows below give T cell receptor beta chains drawn from one sample of a study of vaccination and CD4 T cells after COVID-19. TCRdb recomputed calls from the PCR reads with MiXCR, one row per CDR3 protein. The data hold roughly 3,800 distinct CDR3 sequences, with 15% to 20% observed a single time. The antigens of these receptors remain unknown. Input material: CD4+ T cells from blood, cultured in vitro. All receptors derive from a human donor who had recovered from COVID-19. Each CDR3 is given with its conserved first and last residue.

>TRBJ1-1|TRBV12-3/TRBV12-4|13
CASSILMGSEAFF
>TRBJ1-1|TRBV20-1|14
CSARRQAGSTEAFF
>TRBJ1-2|TRBV27|15
CASSRYLPGDYGYTF
>TRBJ2-4|TRBV12-3/TRBV12-4|15
CASSLTGAQGNIQYF
>TRBJ1-5|TRBV27|16
CASTQRERQGNQPQHF
>TRBJ2-7|TRBV7-9|14
CASSLQQGEEEQYF
>TRBJ1-6|TRBV4-1|16
CASSRGGQGNNSPLHF
>TRBJ1-5|TRBV19|15
CASSMWNGRDQPQHF
>TRBJ1-6|TRBV7-2|16
CASSLAWDRLNSPLHF
>TRBJ2-5|TRBV5-1|15
CASSLRLSAQETQYF
>TRBJ2-5|TRBV2|15
CASSPLAGEGWAQYF
>TRBJ2-2|TRBV7-3|16
CASSRTTGLGSGELFF
>TRBJ1-6|TRBV30|15
CAWSGTVRYNSPLHF
>TRBJ2-3|TRBV14|17
CASSQEVRWGGPDTQYF
>TRBJ1-1|TRBV7-8|11
CASSFGYEAFF
>TRBJ1-2|TRBV19|13
CASNPGGLYGYTF
>TRBJ1-4|TRBV24-1|16
CATNMSVRTANEKLFF
>TRBJ2-1|TRBV6-5|15
CASSFRTSGGNEQFF
>TRBJ2-5|TRBV7-9|14
CASSLLAGQETQYF
>TRBJ1-2|TRBV30|13
CAWSVRWHYGYTF
>TRBJ2-1|TRBV19|15
CASTPPGMSQGEQFF
>TRBJ1-5|TRBV23-1|14
CASSHTGGNQPQHF
>TRBJ1-1|TRBV7-3|13
CASSPNTNTEAFF
>TRBJ2-6|TRBV20-1|14
CSARSGPGANVLTF
>TRBJ1-2|TRBV6-1|13
CASSEQNIYGYTF
>TRBJ1-1|TRBV19|16
CASSFHPTGGNTEAFF
>TRBJ1-2|TRBV18|13
CASSPGANYGYTF